This T cell receptor beta chain was sequenced for a study of T-cell memory formation after mild COVID-19. Study-wide results and caveats: CM and EM subsets held most contracting CD4+ clones; EMRA held CD8+ ones. Several responding clones turned up in pre-infection memory, indicating that cross-reactive memory may have taken part.

In TCRdb, the 5' RACE reads were re-called with MiXCR into one record per CDR3 protein. The repertoire holds approximately 60,000 distinct CDR3 sequences, with about a tenth as singletons. V lost 5 bases, J lost 6 bases, and 4 bases stayed unmatched. Germline CDR1 DFQATT, CDR2 SNEGSKA (reference sequence). This CDR3 has 14 residues. Notes on this clonotype: Its specificity is unknown.

This TCR was recovered from a man between 18 and 35 years old who had mild COVID-19 (a few samples of this study predate the infection). Cell type and time point are not known. This chain uses TRBV20-1 with TRBJ2-1; 13 bases are shared with TRBD2. The source material was PBMCs or a T cell subset sorted from them (not recorded which). This chain's CDR3 is CSAVLAGGRNEQFF. As DNA, the CDR3 is TGCAGTGCTGTACTAGCGGGGGGGCGCAATGAGCAGTTCTTC.